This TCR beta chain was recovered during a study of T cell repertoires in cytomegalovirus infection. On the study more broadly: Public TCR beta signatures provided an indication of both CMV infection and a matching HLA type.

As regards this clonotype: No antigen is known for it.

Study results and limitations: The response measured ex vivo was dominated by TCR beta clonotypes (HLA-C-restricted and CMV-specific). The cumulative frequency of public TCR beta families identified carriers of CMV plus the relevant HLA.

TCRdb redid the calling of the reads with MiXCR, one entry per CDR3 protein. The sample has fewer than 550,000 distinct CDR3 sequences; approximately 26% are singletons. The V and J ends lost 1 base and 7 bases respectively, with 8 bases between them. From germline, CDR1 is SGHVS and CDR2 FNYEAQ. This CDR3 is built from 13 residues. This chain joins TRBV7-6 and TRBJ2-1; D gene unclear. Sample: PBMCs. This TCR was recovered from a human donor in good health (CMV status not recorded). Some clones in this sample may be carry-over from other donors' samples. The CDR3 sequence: CASSLEEWNEQFF. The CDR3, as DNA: TGTGCCAGCAGCTTAGAAGAGTGGAATGAGCAGTTCTTC.